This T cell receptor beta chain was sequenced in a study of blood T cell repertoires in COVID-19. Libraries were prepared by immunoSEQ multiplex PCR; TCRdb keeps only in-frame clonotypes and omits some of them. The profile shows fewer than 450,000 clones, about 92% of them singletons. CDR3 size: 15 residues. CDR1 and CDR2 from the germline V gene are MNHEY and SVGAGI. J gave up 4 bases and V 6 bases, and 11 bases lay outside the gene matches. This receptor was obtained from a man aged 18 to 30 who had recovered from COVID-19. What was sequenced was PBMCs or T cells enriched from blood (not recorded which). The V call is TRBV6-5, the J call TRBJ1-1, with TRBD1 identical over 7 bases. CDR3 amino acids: CASRDGQVWGTEAFF. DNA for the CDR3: TGTGCCAGCAGGGATGGACAGGTCTGGGGCACTGAAGCTTTCTTT.